This entry features one TCR beta chain sequence. Its antigen is not identified. V trimming: 1 base; J trimming: 2 bases; junction bases outside the gene matches: 6. The CDR3 loop spans 16 amino acids. Per the germline V gene, CDR1 is SGHVS and CDR2 is FNYEAQ. Donors came from a validation cohort of some 130 subjects, distinct from the first 666-subject cohort. The sample belongs to a study of cytomegalovirus exposure and HLA in healthy donors. Study context: The approximately 120 validation repertoires used the same platform as the roughly 610 first-cohort repertoires, a later analysis reported. General study points: Among TCR beta chains, those listed as cytomegalovirus-associated numbered about 160.

The assay was immunoSEQ multiplex PCR, and TCRdb's table has in-frame clones only and misses some. The sample lists around 150,000 clones, around 90% seen once, with around 3.1% in the top ten. Material: PBMCs. The receptor was derived from a woman between 18 and 30 years old in good health and CMV-seropositive. The genes are TRBV7-6 and TRBJ2-5, with 8 positions matching TRBD2. The CDR3 reads CASSLEAGGNQETQYF. The CDR3 DNA is TGTGCCAGCAGCTTAGAGGCGGGAGGAAATCAAGAGACCCAGTACTTC. Complete variable domain (other parts from reference TRBV7-6 and TRBJ2-5): GAGVSQSPRYKVTKRGQDVALRCDPISGHVSLYWYRQALGQGPEFLTYFNYEAQQDKSGLPNDRFSAERPEGSISTLTIQRTEQRDSAMYRCASSLEAGGNQETQYFGPGTRLLVL.